A selection of T cell receptor beta chains follows, all from one sample in a study of T-cell memory formation after mild COVID-19. MiXCR, run by TCRdb on the 5' RACE reads, gives a single entry per CDR3 protein. The sample comprises under 600,000 distinct CDR3 sequences, about 22% of which are singletons, and approximately 8% rests with the top ten. The sequencing sample was made of PBMCs or a T cell subset sorted from them (not recorded which). Receptor source: an adult woman who had mild COVID-19 (a few samples of this study predate the infection). Cell type and time point are not known. Both conserved end residues are trimmed from each CDR3. The D gene is left open where the match is weak. Size is stated for part of the rows, as once, few or many counts, or as a class when the clone is expanded.

J gene | clone size | D gene | V gene | CDR3 protein
TRBJ2-2 | . | . | TRBV3-1 | ASNQGTGELF
TRBJ1-2 | . | . | TRBV3-1 | ASSQGRAYGYT
TRBJ1-1 | many | . | TRBV12-3/TRBV12-4 | ASTRTANTEAF
TRBJ1-2 | . | . | TRBV19 | ASSPLRGLYGYT
TRBJ1-3 | few | . | TRBV20-1 | SARDRTASGNTIY
TRBJ2-1 | few | . | TRBV6-2/TRBV6-3 | ASTRDPYNEQF
TRBJ2-6 | few | . | TRBV5-1 | ASSEGRSGANVLT
TRBJ2-7 | . | . | TRBV6-5 | ASSRLGGNYEQY
TRBJ2-7 | many | . | TRBV12-3/TRBV12-4 | ASSLGGSAYEQY
TRBJ2-3 | many | . | TRBV2 | ASSFLPTDTQY
TRBJ2-3 | few | TRBD2 | TRBV5-6 | ASVNLSRGGYADTQY
TRBJ1-1 | . | . | TRBV12-3/TRBV12-4 | ASSRDVWGTEAF
TRBJ1-6 | few | TRBD1 | TRBV6-2/TRBV6-3 | ASSYGGQGYLSPLH
TRBJ1-5 | . | . | TRBV6-2/TRBV6-3 | ASNRGGGQPQH
TRBJ2-5 | . | . | TRBV2 | ASSPLGTQETQY
TRBJ2-1 | . | . | TRBV7-6 | ASSQGGSVDEQF
TRBJ2-7 | few | . | TRBV6-5 | ASSSLGREQY
TRBJ2-6 | few | . | TRBV7-3 | ASSLGQAGANVLT
TRBJ2-3 | few | TRBD2 | TRBV7-3 | ASSPGGNTDTQY
TRBJ2-3 | few | TRBD2 | TRBV2 | ASSEVPLAASTDTQY
TRBJ2-3 | . | . | TRBV24-1 | ATSDQDLTDTQY
TRBJ2-1 | . | TRBD2 | TRBV5-1 | ASSFGIAGAYNEQF
TRBJ1-6 | few | TRBD1 | TRBV7-8 | ASSLGTGGGYNSPLH
TRBJ1-1 | . | TRBD1 | TRBV12-3/TRBV12-4 | ASSPRQQGSAF